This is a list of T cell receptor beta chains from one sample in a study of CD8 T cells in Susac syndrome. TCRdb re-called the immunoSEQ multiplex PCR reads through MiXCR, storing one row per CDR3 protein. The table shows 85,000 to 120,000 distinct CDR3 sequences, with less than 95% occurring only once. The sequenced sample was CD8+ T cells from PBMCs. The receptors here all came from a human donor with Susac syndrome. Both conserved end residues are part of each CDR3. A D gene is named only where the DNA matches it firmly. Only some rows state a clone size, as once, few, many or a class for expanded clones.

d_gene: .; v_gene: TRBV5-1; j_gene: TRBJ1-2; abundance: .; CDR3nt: TGCGCCAGCTATGTCCCGGGGAATGGCTACACCTTC; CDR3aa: CASYVPGNGYTF
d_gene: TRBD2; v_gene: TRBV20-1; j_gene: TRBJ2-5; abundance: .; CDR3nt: TGCAGTGCCGTAGCGGGGGGGCCGGCGGGGCCCCAGTACTTC; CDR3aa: CSAVAGGPAGPQYF
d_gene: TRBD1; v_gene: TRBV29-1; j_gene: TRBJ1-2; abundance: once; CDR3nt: TGCAGCGTTGGGCGCCCGGGACAGGACTCCCGGGGCAGCTATGGCTACACCTTC; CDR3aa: CSVGRPGQDSRGSYGYTF
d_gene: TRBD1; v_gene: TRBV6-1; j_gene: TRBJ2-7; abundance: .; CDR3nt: TGTGCCAGCAGTAACCCCTTCGGGACAGGGACTGTAGCCCCTAACGAGCAGTACTTC; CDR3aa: CASSNPFGTGTVAPNEQYF
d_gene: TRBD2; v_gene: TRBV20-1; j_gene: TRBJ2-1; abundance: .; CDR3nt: TGCAGTGCCATAGGTCCTAGCGGGGGGAATGAGCAGTTCTTC; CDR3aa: CSAIGPSGGNEQFF
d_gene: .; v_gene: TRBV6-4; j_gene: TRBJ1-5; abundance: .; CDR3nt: TGTGCCAGCAGTGAACAGGCGAACAATCAGCCCCAGCATTTT; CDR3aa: CASSEQANNQPQHF
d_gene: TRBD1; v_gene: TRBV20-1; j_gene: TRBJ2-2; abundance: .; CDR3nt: TGCAGTGCTAGAGACCCACAGGGGACAGGGAACACCGGGGAGCTGTTTTTT; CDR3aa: CSARDPQGTGNTGELFF
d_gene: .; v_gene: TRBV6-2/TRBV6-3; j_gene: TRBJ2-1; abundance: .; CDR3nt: TGTGCCACCGGGCCCCTTGAGCAGTTCTTC; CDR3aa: CATGPLEQFF
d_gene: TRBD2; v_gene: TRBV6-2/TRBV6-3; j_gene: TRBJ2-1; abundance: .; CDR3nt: TGTGCCAGCAGTTACTCGAGTATCGGACTAGCACGCAATGAGCAGTTCTTC; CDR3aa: CASSYSSIGLARNEQFF
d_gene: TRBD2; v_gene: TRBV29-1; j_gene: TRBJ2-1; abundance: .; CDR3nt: TGCAGCGTTTCCGCTAGCGGTAACAATGAGCAGTTCTTC; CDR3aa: CSVSASGNNEQFF
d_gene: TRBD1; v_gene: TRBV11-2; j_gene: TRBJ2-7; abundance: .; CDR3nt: TGTGCCAGCAACACAGGGGGCCGCGAGCAGTACTTC; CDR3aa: CASNTGGREQYF
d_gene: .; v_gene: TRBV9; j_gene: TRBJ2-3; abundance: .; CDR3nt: TGTGCCAGCACCACAGGTTCGAGCACAGATACGCAGTATTTT; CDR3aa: CASTTGSSTDTQYF
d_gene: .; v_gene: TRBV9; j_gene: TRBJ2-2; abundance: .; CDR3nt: TGTGCCAGCAGCGTAGCTAGTGGCGAGCCGGTGACCGGGGAGCTGTTTTTT; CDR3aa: CASSVASGEPVTGELFF
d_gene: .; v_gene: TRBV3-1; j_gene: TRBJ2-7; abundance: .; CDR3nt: TGTGCCAGCAGCAGGGGGGGCCCCTCCTACGAGCAGTACTTC; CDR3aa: CASSRGGPSYEQYF
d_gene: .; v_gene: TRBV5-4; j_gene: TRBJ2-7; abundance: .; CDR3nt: TGTGCCAGCAGCTTGGTGGGGGCGGCCCACGAGCAGTACTTC; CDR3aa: CASSLVGAAHEQYF
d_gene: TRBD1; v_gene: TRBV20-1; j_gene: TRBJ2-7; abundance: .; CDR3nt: TGCAGTGGCTCCGGGACAGCCCCCTACGAGCAGTACTTC; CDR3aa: CSGSGTAPYEQYF
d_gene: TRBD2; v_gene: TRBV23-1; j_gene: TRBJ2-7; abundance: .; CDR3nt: TGCGCCAGCAGTGCCTCTAGCGGGGGGACGCATGTGCCCTACGAGCAGTACTTC; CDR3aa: CASSASSGGTHVPYEQYF
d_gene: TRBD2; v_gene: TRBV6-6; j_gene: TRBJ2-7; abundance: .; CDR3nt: TGTGCCAGCAGCGTAGCGGGGGGTGTTTACGAGCAGTACTTC; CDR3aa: CASSVAGGVYEQYF
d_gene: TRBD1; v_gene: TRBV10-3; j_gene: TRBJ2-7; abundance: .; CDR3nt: TGTGCCATCAGTGAGCGGGACAGGCCCTACGAGCAGTACTTC; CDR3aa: CAISERDRPYEQYF
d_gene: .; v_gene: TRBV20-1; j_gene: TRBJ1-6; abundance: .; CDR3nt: TGCAGTGCCGGGACACCAAATTCACCCCTCCACTTT; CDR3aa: CSAGTPNSPLHF
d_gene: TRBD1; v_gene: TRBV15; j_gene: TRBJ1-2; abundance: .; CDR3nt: TGTGCCACCAGCAGAGATGTGTGGGACAGGGGATCGCGGGGCTACACCTTC; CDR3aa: CATSRDVWDRGSRGYTF
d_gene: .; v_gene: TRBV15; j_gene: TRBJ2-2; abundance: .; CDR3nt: TGTGCCACCAGCCCCCCAGGCAACACCGGGGAGCTGTTTTTT; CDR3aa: CATSPPGNTGELFF
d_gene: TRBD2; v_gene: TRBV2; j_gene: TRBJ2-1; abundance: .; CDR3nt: TGTGCCAGCAACGGGGGGGGGAGCCGTAATGAGCAGTTCTTC; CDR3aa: CASNGGGSRNEQFF
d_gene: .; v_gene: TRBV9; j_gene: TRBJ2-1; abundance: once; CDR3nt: TGTGCCAGCAGCCCCCAGGAGCGGCTCGATGAGCAGTTCTTC; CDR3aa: CASSPQERLDEQFF
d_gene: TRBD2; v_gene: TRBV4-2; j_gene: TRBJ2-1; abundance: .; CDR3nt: TGTGCCAGCAGCCAAGATACTAGCGCCTCGGATGAGCAGTTCTTC; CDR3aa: CASSQDTSASDEQFF
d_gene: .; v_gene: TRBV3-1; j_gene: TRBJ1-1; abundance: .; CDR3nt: TGTGCCAGCAGCCAAGAGGTTAGGACTGAAGCTTTCTTT; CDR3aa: CASSQEVRTEAFF
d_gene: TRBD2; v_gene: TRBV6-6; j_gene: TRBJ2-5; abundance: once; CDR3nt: TGTGCCAGCAGTGGGGGCGGGGGGGCCGGAGAGACCCAGTACTTC; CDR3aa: CASSGGGGAGETQYF
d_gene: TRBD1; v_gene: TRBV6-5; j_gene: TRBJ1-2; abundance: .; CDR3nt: TGTGCCACACGGGGACAGCCTAACTATGGCTACACCTTC; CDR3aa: CATRGQPNYGYTF
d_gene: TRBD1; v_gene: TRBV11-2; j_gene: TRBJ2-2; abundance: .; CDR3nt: TGTGCCAGTTTTCAGGGGGTTCGCGGGGAGCTGTTTTTT; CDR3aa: CASFQGVRGELFF
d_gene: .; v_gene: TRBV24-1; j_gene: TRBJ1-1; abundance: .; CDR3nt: TGTGCCACCAGAGTCTCCCCGGGGGACGGCATAAGGACTGAAGCTTTCTTT; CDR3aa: CATRVSPGDGIRTEAFF
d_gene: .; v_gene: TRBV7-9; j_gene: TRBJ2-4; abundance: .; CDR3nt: TGTGCCAGCAGCGCAGGTCCTCCAGTAGAAAACATTCAGTACTTC; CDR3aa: CASSAGPPVENIQYF
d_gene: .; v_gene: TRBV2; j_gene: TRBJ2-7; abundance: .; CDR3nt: TGTGCCAGCAGTGACTATCCCTCCTACGAGCAGTACTTC; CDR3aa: CASSDYPSYEQYF
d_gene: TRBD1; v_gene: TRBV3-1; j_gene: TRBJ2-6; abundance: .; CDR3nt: TGTGCCAGCAGCCAAGCCCCCGGGACAGGGCCTGGGGCCAACGTCCTGACTTTC; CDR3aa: CASSQAPGTGPGANVLTF
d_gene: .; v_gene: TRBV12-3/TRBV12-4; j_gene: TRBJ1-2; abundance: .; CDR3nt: TGTGCCAGCAGGCCGGGACATAGCGGCTACACCTTC; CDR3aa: CASRPGHSGYTF
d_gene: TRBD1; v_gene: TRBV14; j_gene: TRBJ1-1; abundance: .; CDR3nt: TGTGCCAGCAGCCAAAGGGGGCCAGCCGAAGCTTTCTTT; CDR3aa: CASSQRGPAEAFF